The 32 T cell receptor beta chains below come from one sample, sequenced in a study of human T cells and chemical hapten exposure (dated by TCRdb to the early 2020s). The library was generated by RACE. TCRdb lists the instrument as NextSeq 500. Clones were called with MiXCR by TCRdb after fastp trimmed the public reads at Q25, and only in-frame beta chains were retained. Rows are combined by CDR3 protein, so each entry shows the most common genes and DNA. The table for this sample lists 70,000 to 100,000 distinct CDR3 sequences; 7.5% to 9% of them were counted only once. Of the sample, less than 2% is held by the ten largest clones. The intended sense of this specimen's time point label: patch test 1, 2 weeks after DPC sensitization. The sample's treatment or condition label, decoded: therapeutic diphenylcyclopropenone sensitization with weekly scalp DPC. The sequenced sample was whole blood, obtained in connection with sensitization to the hapten diphenylcyclopropenone (DPC). These receptor sequences come from a woman aged 25 to 39 with alopecia areata. Some clones in this sample may be carry-over from other donors' samples.

This clonotype was counted a few times. This rearrangement joins TRBV20-1 to TRBJ1-2; no clear D gene. Germline V gene lookup returns CDR1 DFQATT and CDR2 SNEGSKA (reference sequence). V was cut by 5 bases and J by 2 bases, with 9 bases left in between. CDR3 length: 12 amino acids. This chain's CDR3 is CSASDQNYGYTF. CDR3 DNA sequence: TGCAGTGCTTCGGACCAGAACTATGGCTACACCTTC.

This clonotype has only a few counts. This chain joins TRBV20-1 and TRBJ1-2; 7 bases are shared with TRBD1. The CDR3 runs 14 residues. The germline CDR1 and CDR2 sequences are DFQATT and SNEGSKA (reference sequence). V trimming: 2 bases; J trimming: 4 bases; junction bases outside the gene matches: 7. CDR3 sequence: CSARPADRSYGYTF. The DNA of the CDR3 is TGCAGTGCTAGACCCGCGGACAGGAGCTATGGCTACACCTTC.

Ten or more counts support this clonotype. The CDR3 spells CSARVIGAANEKLFF. CDR3 DNA: TGCAGTGCTAGGGTTATAGGAGCAGCGAATGAAAAACTGTTTTTT. The chain uses TRBV20-1 and TRBJ1-4; D is unclear. V shed 3 bases and J shed 5 bases, with 16 bases lying between them. The CDR3 consists of 15 residues. The germline gives CDR1 DFQATT, CDR2 SNEGSKA (reference sequence).

This rearrangement joins TRBV18 to TRBJ2-7; D perhaps matches TRBD1 (6 bases). CDR3 length: 12 amino acids. Per the germline V gene, CDR1 is KGHSH and CDR2 is LQKENI. Trimming removed 4 bases at V and 6 bases at J, with 10 bases between. The CDR3 spells CASSQQGTEQYF. Written as DNA, the CDR3 is TGTGCCAGCTCACAACAGGGTACCGAGCAGTACTTC.

This clonotype was observed many times. V is TRBV12-3 or TRBV12-4 and J is TRBJ1-1; D may be TRBD1 (5 bases). The CDR3 covers 15 residues. The V end was cut by 3 bases, the J end by 3 bases, with 14 bases between. The CDR3 DNA is TGTGCCAGCAGTTTGGGGGGTCCTGGGGACACTGAAGCTTTCTTT. Translation gives CASSLGGPGDTEAFF.

This chain links TRBV12-3 or TRBV12-4 with TRBJ2-7, with D tentatively TRBD1 (5 bases). Trimming removed 3 bases at V and 6 bases at J, with 15 bases between. The CDR3 consists of 14 residues. The CDR3 bases are TGTGCCAGCAGTTTTTCAGGTCGTAGGGGCGAGCAGTACTTC. Amino acids: CASSFSGRRGEQYF.

Regarding this clonotype: A much larger clone is a single base away; this may be a read error. V is TRBV29-1 and J is TRBJ2-3; 13 positions agree with TRBD2. The CDR3 runs 15 residues. Germline loops: CDR1 SQVTM, CDR2 ANQGSEA. After removal of 6 bases from V and 6 bases from J, the junction contained 9 bases not matched to a gene. The CDR3 nucleotides are TGCAGCGTCCGGACTAGCGGGGGTGGTTTGGATACGCAGTATTTT. Protein product: CSVRTSGGGLDTQYF.

The chain employs TRBV7-2 and TRBJ2-7; D is perhaps TRBD2 (7 bases). Germline assignment: CDR1 SGHTA and CDR2 FQGNSA. V was pared by 3 bases and J by 2 bases, with 11 bases between. The CDR3 sequence is 14 residues long. CDR3 nucleotides: TGTGCCAGCAGCTTGGGGGGGCGTACCTACGAGCAGTACTTC. Translated, it gives CASSLGGRTYEQYF.

Many counts were recorded for this clonotype. Here the CDR3 reads CATSGTGHNEQFF. DNA for the CDR3: TGTGCCACCAGTGGAACAGGTCACAATGAGCAGTTCTTC. This chain links TRBV24-1 with TRBJ2-1; possibly TRBD1 for D (5 bases). Germline V gene lookup returns CDR1 KGHDR and CDR2 SFDVKD. This CDR3 has 13 residues. V lost 5 bases, J lost 5 bases, and 9 bases lay in between.

This clonotype was counted many times. This chain joins TRBV10-3 and TRBJ1-1; D gene uncertain. This CDR3 has 13 amino acids. V lost 10 bases, J lost 5 bases, and 17 bases lay in between. Germline CDR1 and CDR2: ENHRY and SYGVKD. CDR3 nucleotides: TGTGCCACCCAGTCGGGGTTGGGGACTGAAGCTTTCTTT. This sequence encodes CATQSGLGTEAFF.

The chain uses TRBV3-1 and TRBJ2-2, with D unclear. The germline V gene has CDR1 LGHDT and CDR2 YNNKEL (reference sequence). The CDR3 has 15 residues. V was pared by 1 base and J by 5 bases, with 11 bases between. The CDR3 sequence is CASSQGQTATGELFF. CDR3 nucleotide sequence: TGTGCCAGCAGCCAAGGCCAGACTGCAACCGGGGAGCTGTTTTTT.

The rearrangement joins TRBV4-1 to TRBJ1-2; 9 bases agree with TRBD1. The CDR3 is made up of 17 amino acids. With 2 bases clipped from V and 6 bases from J, the junction kept 13 bases outside the gene matches. Germline assignment: CDR1 MGHRA and CDR2 YSYEKL. The CDR3 nucleotides are TGCGCCAGCAGCCAACAAATTCGTTCGGACAGGGGCGATGGCTACACCTTC. Translation gives CASSQQIRSDRGDGYTF.

This clonotype occurred a few times. V usage is TRBV27 and J usage is TRBJ2-3, with 12 bases identical to TRBD2. Trimming took 2 bases from V and 5 from J; bases not matched to a gene: 8. The CDR3 contains 17 residues. CDR1 and CDR2 from the germline V gene are MNHEY and SMNVEV (reference sequence). This CDR3 reads CASSLPGLAGRKDTQYF. The CDR3 region has the DNA TGTGCCAGCAGTTTACCAGGACTAGCGGGGAGGAAAGATACGCAGTATTTT.

This clonotype was seen repeatedly, ten times or more. This chain uses TRBV18 with TRBJ2-3; D might be TRBD1 (6 bases). This CDR3 is 15 amino acids long. Trimming pared 3 bases from V and 3 bases from J, leaving 13 bases between. Germline CDR1 reads KGHSH; CDR2 reads LQKENI. The CDR3 DNA sequence: TGTGCCAGCTCACCCCCAGGGGTGGAGACAGATACGCAGTATTTT. It specifies CASSPPGVETDTQYF.

This clonotype was counted at least ten times. V is TRBV29-1 and J is TRBJ2-5; 9 bases map to TRBD1. The CDR3 covers 13 residues. After removal of 6 bases from V and 1 base from J, the junction contained 3 bases not matched to a gene. The V gene's germline CDR1 is SQVTM and CDR2 ANQGSEA. This chain's CDR3 is CSVLTGGQETQYF. The CDR3 DNA reads as TGCAGCGTCCTGACAGGGGGCCAAGAGACCCAGTACTTC.

This clonotype was observed a few times. This rearrangement joins TRBV6-1 to TRBJ1-5; TRBD1 matches 7 bases. J lost 3 bases, V lost 6 bases, and 11 bases had no gene match. In germline, CDR1 is MNHNS, CDR2 SASEGT. The CDR3 is 16 residues long. For the CDR3, the DNA is TGTGCCAGCAGAGATTCGGACAGGTTAGTCAATCAGCCCCAGCATTTT. Its translation: CASRDSDRLVNQPQHF.

The rearrangement uses TRBV16 and TRBJ1-1; 7 nucleotides agree with TRBD1. The germline V gene encodes CDR1 KGHSY and CDR2 FQNENV. Trimming at V came to 2 bases and at J to 3 bases, leaving 9 bases not matched to a gene. The CDR3 length is 16 residues. CDR3 coding DNA: TGTGCCAGCAGCCAACGGGGTAGACAGGGAGACACTGAAGCTTTCTTT. It yields the protein CASSQRGRQGDTEAFF.

The J gene is TRBJ2-2, the V gene TRBV10-2; 7 bases are a match to TRBD2. CDR3 length: 13 residues. V was clipped by 11 bases and J by 2 bases; unmatched bases: 5. Germline assignment: CDR1 WSHSY and CDR2 SAAADI. In DNA form, the CDR3 reads TGCGCCGGCCGGGACTATAACACCGGGGAGCTGTTTTTT. Protein: CAGRDYNTGELFF.

In this sample, this clonotype turned up many times. V usage is TRBV6-5 and J usage is TRBJ1-3; D is uncertain. The V end lost 0 bases, the J end lost 7 bases, and 16 bases lay between the germline ends. Germline loops: CDR1 MNHEY, CDR2 SVGAGI. This CDR3 region has 16 residues. The CDR3 sequence: CASSYSPRGDMNTIYF. As DNA, the CDR3 is TGTGCCAGCAGTTACTCCCCTCGCGGGGATATGAACACCATATATTTT.

This clonotype was seen ten or more times. The chain is built from TRBV5-5 and TRBJ1-1; TRBD1 aligns across 8 bases. Per the germline V gene, CDR1 is SGHKS and CDR2 is YYEKEE (reference sequence). CDR3 length: 17 amino acids. V was pared by 4 bases and J by 6 bases, with 17 bases of the junction left unmatched. This chain's CDR3 is CASSLSLLRQGRAEAFF. CDR3 nucleotide sequence: TGTGCCAGCAGCCTTTCCCTCCTCCGACAGGGGCGGGCTGAAGCTTTCTTT.

This clonotype was counted ten times or more. V is TRBV4-1 and J is TRBJ2-2, with TRBD2 identical over 8 bases. Trimming cost V 1 base and J 9 bases; bases outside gene matches: 7. CDR1 and CDR2 (germline): MGHRA, YSYEKL. This CDR3 region has 15 residues. The CDR3 region is CASSQATGGPRELFF. The CDR3 region has the DNA TGCGCCAGCAGCCAAGCTACGGGGGGGCCCAGGGAGCTGTTTTTT.

There are many counts of this clonotype. This sequence joins TRBV5-1 and TRBJ1-1, with D perhaps matching TRBD1 (5 bases). Germline V gene lookup returns CDR1 SGHRS and CDR2 YFSETQ. The CDR3 has 16 amino acids. V was trimmed by 1 base and J by 7 bases, leaving 20 bases between them. The DNA for the CDR3 is TGCGCCAGCAGCTTGCAAACTCCGGGGCCAGGACGTGAAGCTTTCTTT. Its protein product is CASSLQTPGPGREAFF.

In its sample, this clonotype was seen many times. The J gene is TRBJ1-4, the V gene TRBV6-1; 10 bases map to TRBD1. The CDR3 sequence is 14 residues long. After removal of 10 bases from V and 8 bases from J, the junction contained 10 bases not matched to a gene. Germline V gives CDR1 MNHNS, CDR2 SASEGT. CDR3 loop: CAISWDRGYEKLFF. The CDR3, as DNA: TGTGCCATTTCTTGGGACAGGGGTTACGAAAAACTGTTTTTT.

This clonotype was picked up a small number of times. V gene TRBV3-1 combines with J gene TRBJ1-2; D is uncertain. The CDR3 consists of 14 residues. Trimming removed 4 bases from V and 7 bases from J, with 16 bases in between. The V gene's germline CDR1 is LGHDT and CDR2 YNNKEL (reference sequence). CDR3 in amino acids: CASSPRTPAGGYTF. As DNA, the CDR3 is TGTGCCAGCAGCCCCAGGACGCCGGCCGGTGGCTACACCTTC.

The rearrangement uses TRBV7-9 and TRBJ1-1, with D tentatively TRBD1 (6 bases). The germline gives CDR1 SEHNR, CDR2 FQNEAQ (reference sequence). The CDR3 extends over 16 amino acids. The CDR3 nucleotides read TGTGAAAGCAGCTTAGGGGGTGGCCGTGGGGCTACTGAAGCTTTCTTT. The encoded protein is CESSLGGGRGATEAFF.

This clonotype was counted between two and nine times. The rearrangement uses TRBV7-9 and TRBJ1-1; TRBD1 might be the D (6 bases). The CDR3 spans 15 residues. Germline values: CDR1 SEHNR, CDR2 FQNEAQ (reference sequence). V was pared by 5 bases and J by 4 bases, with 17 bases between. The CDR3 DNA follows: TGTGCCAGCAGCCTAACCAGGGGCGGGAGCACTGAAGCTTTCTTT. Residues: CASSLTRGGSTEAFF.

This clonotype was seen at least ten times. V is TRBV24-1 and J is TRBJ2-3; D is unresolved. The germline V and J ends were trimmed by 4 bases and 4 bases, with 14 bases remaining between them. Per the germline V gene, CDR1 is KGHDR and CDR2 is SFDVKD. The CDR3 sequence is 15 residues long. The CDR3 coding sequence is TGTGCCACCAGTGAATCAGGACCCGGCCCAGATACGCAGTATTTT. Translating it yields CATSESGPGPDTQYF.

Comment on this clonotype: Possible read error: a much larger clone is one base away. This chain's CDR3 is CDSSERAASSYEQYF. The CDR3 DNA reads as TGTGACAGCAGTGAAAGGGCAGCGAGCTCCTACGAGCAGTACTTC. The rearrangement links TRBV2 to TRBJ2-7; D call uncertain. Germline CDR1 and CDR2: SNHLY and FYNNEI. This CDR3 region has 15 residues.

The sample holds many counts of this clonotype. The chain employs TRBV5-1 and TRBJ2-1; D uncertain. The CDR3 runs to 11 residues. CDR1 and CDR2 from the germline V gene are SGHRS and YFSETQ. V lost 3 bases and J 12 bases, leaving 10 bases between the germline ends. The CDR3 DNA follows: TGCGCCAGCAGCTCCTACTACGGGCAGTTCTTC. It codes for CASSSYYGQFF.

This clonotype was counted many times. The rearrangement uses TRBV29-1 and TRBJ2-7, with D maybe TRBD1 (6 bases). V lost 4 bases, J lost 4 bases, and 8 bases lay in between. From germline, CDR1 is SQVTM and CDR2 ANQGSEA. The CDR3 contains 11 residues. The CDR3, as DNA: TGCAGCGTTGGGACAGATTACGAGCAGTACTTC. It encodes CSVGTDYEQYF.

J is TRBJ2-1 and V is TRBV12-3 or TRBV12-4, with no clear D. This CDR3 region has 12 residues. Trimming took 2 bases from V and 6 from J, leaving 5 bases between them. CDR3 in DNA: TGTGCCAGCAGTTTATTTGGCAATGAGCAGTTCTTC. Encoded protein: CASSLFGNEQFF.

This clonotype turned up a few times. The chain recombines TRBV12-3 or TRBV12-4 with TRBJ1-1, with D possibly being TRBD1 (6 bases). The CDR3 runs to 13 residues. V was shortened by 6 bases and J by 5 bases, with 13 bases between the two germline ends. CDR3 nucleotide sequence: TGTGCCAGCAGACGAGAAACAGGGACTGAAGCTTTCTTT. Translation: CASRRETGTEAFF.